The entry that follows covers one TCR beta chain sequence. Its antigen remains unknown. Germline CDR1 and CDR2: MDHEN and SYDVKM. The CDR3 runs to 13 residues. The V and J ends lost 3 bases and 6 bases respectively, with 11 bases between them. This record comes from a study of T cell responses to AZD1222 COVID-19 vaccine. Findings of the study overall: Clonal diversity was possibly underestimated, and white British individuals and females predominated among donors. Spike-wide coverage was observed for vaccine-associated CD4 TCRs, with dominant responses at 160-218 and 743-854. With two AZD1222 doses given, Spike-specific TCR breadth and depth both rose.

Assay used: immunoSEQ multiplex PCR; TCRdb lists only in-frame clones, some missing. This table holds 150,000 to 200,000 clones, about 90% found once. The receptor was derived from an adult who received the AZD1222 COVID-19 vaccine. The specimen was peripheral blood, collected 28 days after the second AZD1222 dose. The V gene is TRBV28, the J gene TRBJ1-1; D remains ambiguous. The CDR3 reads CASSLTPGAEAFF. As DNA, the CDR3 is TGTGCCAGCAGTTTGACCCCGGGAGCTGAAGCTTTCTTT.